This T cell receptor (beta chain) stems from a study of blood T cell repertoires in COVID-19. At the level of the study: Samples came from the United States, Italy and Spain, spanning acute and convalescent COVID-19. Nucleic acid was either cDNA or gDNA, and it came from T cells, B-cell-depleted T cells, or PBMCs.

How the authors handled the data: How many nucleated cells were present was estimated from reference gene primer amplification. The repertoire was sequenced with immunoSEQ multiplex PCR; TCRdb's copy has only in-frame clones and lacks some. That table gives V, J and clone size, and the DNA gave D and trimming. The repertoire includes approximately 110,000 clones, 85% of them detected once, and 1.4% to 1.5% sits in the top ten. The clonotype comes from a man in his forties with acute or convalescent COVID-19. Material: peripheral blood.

The CDR3 nucleotides are TGCAGTGCTAGAAGGGGCTACGAGCAGTACTTC. It yields the protein CSARRGYEQYF. This chain connects TRBV20-1 to TRBJ2-7, with a possible D match to TRBD1 (5 bases). Per germline, CDR1 DFQATT and CDR2 SNEGSKA (reference sequence). This CDR3 contains 11 residues. The ends were cut back, 2 bases at V and 3 bases at J, with 5 bases in the middle.